Listed below are T cell receptor beta chains from one sample, sequenced in a study of CD8 T cells in Susac syndrome. MiXCR, applied by TCRdb to the immunoSEQ multiplex PCR reads, yields one record per CDR3 protein. The sample holds roughly 84,000 distinct CDR3 sequences, 95% to 96% seen once. Sequencing was carried out using CD8+ T cells from PBMCs. These receptors all stem from a human donor with Susac syndrome. Each CDR3 is given with its conserved first and last residue. The D gene is left open where the match is weak. Clone size is not always given. Where it is, it says once, few, many or a class for expanded clones.

TRBJ2-5 . TRBV6-2/TRBV6-3 . TGTGCCAGCAGTTACTCGATTCATGCGGAAGAGACCCAGTACTTC CASSYSIHAEETQYF
TRBJ1-3 . TRBV11-3 . TGTGCCAGCAGCTCTCTCCATAACACCATATATTTT CASSSLHNTIYF
TRBJ2-1 . TRBV24-1 TRBD2 TGTGCCACCAGTGACCCCCGACTAGCGGGGGGTTACAATGAGCAGTTCTTC CATSDPRLAGGYNEQFF
TRBJ1-2 . TRBV14 . TGTGCCAGCAGCCAAGCGCTAGGGGGTTATGGCTACACCTTC CASSQALGGYGYTF
TRBJ2-6 . TRBV19 TRBD1 TGTGCCAGCGCCCCGACGGCGGACAGGGTCAGGTTTGGGGCCAACGTCCTGACTTTC CASAPTADRVRFGANVLTF
TRBJ2-5 . TRBV15 . TGTGCCACCAGCAGAGATAAGAACTACAATGCGGACCAGTACTTC CATSRDKNYNADQYF
TRBJ2-5 . TRBV7-6 . TGTGCCAGCAGCGTTAGCGTAGGCGAGACCCAGTACTTC CASSVSVGETQYF
TRBJ2-7 . TRBV13 . TGTGCCAGCGCGCAGAGTGGTTCCAACGAGCAGTACTTC CASAQSGSNEQYF
TRBJ2-2 . TRBV29-1 . TGCAGCCTAAGACAGGATACCGGGGAGCTGTTTTTT CSLRQDTGELFF
TRBJ1-1 once TRBV5-4 TRBD1 TGTGCCAGCAGCCCGGACAGGGGGGGTGAAGCTTTCTTT CASSPDRGGEAFF
TRBJ2-1 . TRBV5-4 . TGTGCCAGCAGCTATACAGGGGAGCAGTTCTTC CASSYTGEQFF
TRBJ2-5 . TRBV7-9 . TGTGCCAGCAGCTTTCTGCAAGAGACCCAGTACTTC CASSFLQETQYF
TRBJ1-3 . TRBV29-1 . TGCAGCGTCGTCGGGACAATCGGAAACACCATATATTTT CSVVGTIGNTIYF
TRBJ2-7 once TRBV20-1 TRBD1 TGCAGTGCTAGAGGCGGGGACAGGGTATGGGAGCAGTACTTC CSARGGDRVWEQYF
TRBJ2-5 . TRBV7-8 TRBD2 TGTGCCAGCAGCTCGTACGGGGGGGACGTGGAGACCCAGTACTTC CASSSYGGDVETQYF
TRBJ1-2 . TRBV6-5 . TGTGCCAGCAGTCCTAGTGCAGGGAGTAACTATGGCTACACCTTC CASSPSAGSNYGYTF
TRBJ1-2 . TRBV4-3 TRBD1 TGCGCCAGCAGAGCCGGACAGGGGCTCTATGGCTACACCTTC CASRAGQGLYGYTF